The 9 T cell receptor beta chains below were found in one sample sequenced in a study of blood T cell repertoires in COVID-19. TCRdb's table, derived via immunoSEQ multiplex PCR, lists solely in-frame clones and lacks some. Counted here are 45,000 or so clones, 75% to 85% occurring once; the ten biggest clones make up approximately 7.6%. Sequenced material: peripheral blood. The receptors here all came from a man aged 80 or over in a cohort sampled during active COVID-19.

V usage is TRBV7-2 and J usage is TRBJ2-7, with D unresolved. The germline gives CDR1 SGHTA, CDR2 FQGNSA. There are 13 residues in the CDR3. Between the trimmed V and J ends, which lost 0 bases and 4 bases, there was a span of 7 bases. The CDR3 nucleotides read TGTGCCAGCAGCTTAGCTAACATTTACGAGCAGTACTTC. Translating it yields CASSLANIYEQYF.

This rearrangement joins TRBV6-1 to TRBJ2-3; 10 positions agree with TRBD2. V shed 2 bases, J shed 2 bases, and the junction held 4 bases outside the gene matches. This CDR3 is built from 16 residues. CDR1 is MNHNS, CDR2 SASEGT, per germline. CDR3 DNA sequence: TGTGCCAGCAGTGAAAGCAGCGGGAGGGTCACAGATACGCAGTATTTT. Residues: CASSESSGRVTDTQYF.

This clone was detected only a few times. J is TRBJ2-2 and V is TRBV5-1, with TRBD1 matching 8 bases. The CDR3 totals 16 residues. From germline, CDR1 is SGHRS and CDR2 YFSETQ. With 3 bases clipped from V and 0 bases from J, the junction kept 4 bases outside the gene matches. In DNA form, the CDR3 reads TGCGCCAGCAGCTACGGACAGGGTTCGAACACCGGGGAGCTGTTTTTT. Its translation: CASSYGQGSNTGELFF. The whole variable domain, filled in from reference TRBV5-1 and TRBJ2-2, reads KAGVTQTPRYLIKTRGQQVTLSCSPISGHRSVSWYQQTPGQGLQFLFEYFSETQRNKGNFPGRFSGRQFSNSRSEMNVSTLELGDSALYLCASSYGQGSNTGELFFGEGSRLTVL.

The V and J genes are TRBV18 and TRBJ1-6; D uncertain. CDR1 and CDR2 from the germline V gene are KGHSH and LQKENI. The CDR3 has 15 residues. V gave up 2 bases and J gave up 3 bases, with 8 bases separating them. CDR3 residues: CASSPEHSYNSPLHF. CDR3 nucleotides: TGTGCCAGCTCACCAGAGCACAGCTATAATTCACCCCTCCACTTT.

V usage is TRBV19 and J usage is TRBJ2-3; 11 bases align to TRBD2. The length of the CDR3 is 15 residues. V lost 1 base, J lost 10 bases, and 7 bases stayed unmatched. Germline CDR1 is LNHDA and CDR2 is SQIVND (reference sequence). The CDR3, as DNA: TGTGCCAGTAGTATAGGACTAGCGGGGACGATTGCGCAGTATTTT. Its protein product is CASSIGLAGTIAQYF.

The J gene is TRBJ1-5, the V gene TRBV6-6; D perhaps matches TRBD1 (6 bases). V dropped 7 bases and J dropped 0 bases, with 16 bases sitting between them. The CDR3 extends over 16 amino acids. The germline V gene encodes CDR1 MNHNY and CDR2 SVGAGI (reference sequence). CDR3 residues: CASKIAGGYSNQPQHF. The DNA for the CDR3 is TGTGCCAGCAAAATTGCGGGGGGCTATAGCAATCAGCCCCAGCATTTT.

This clone came up a few times. The chain has TRBV5-1 and TRBJ2-7, with TRBD2 identical over 7 bases. Losses at the gene ends were 10 bases for V and 1 base for J; bases not matched to a gene: 14. This CDR3 contains 15 residues. Germline V lookup: CDR1 SGHRS, CDR2 YFSETQ. CDR3 sequence (DNA): TGCGCCTCATCCTGGACCTCCGGGGGGTCCTACGAGCAGTACTTC. Its translation: CASSWTSGGSYEQYF.

The rearrangement links TRBV27 to TRBJ1-4; possibly TRBD1 for D (6 bases). V gave up 5 bases and J gave up 7 bases, with 26 bases separating them. Germline loops: CDR1 MNHEY, CDR2 SMNVEV (reference sequence). CDR3 length equals 18 residues. This CDR3 is CASSLYPHFPGVVEKLFF. As DNA, the CDR3 is TGTGCCAGCAGTCTTTACCCGCACTTTCCAGGGGTAGTTGAAAAACTGTTTTTT.

The rearrangement links TRBV5-1 to TRBJ2-1, with D perhaps matching TRBD1 (5 bases). V was trimmed by 4 bases and J by 12 bases, leaving 14 bases between them. The CDR3 contains 12 residues. The germline gives CDR1 SGHRS, CDR2 YFSETQ. CDR3 sequence reads: CASSLSGSGQFF. The CDR3 coding sequence is TGCGCCAGCAGCCTTTCAGGGTCGGGGCAGTTCTTC.